This is a list of T cell receptor beta chains from one sample in a study of CD8+ T cells in alopecia areata. Clones were read by immunoSEQ multiplex PCR, and TCRdb kept only the in-frame ones, dropping some. Here the sample spans roughly 120,000 clones, under 60% being singletons. The sample was CD8+ T cells sorted from blood, taken at week 24, from a patient treated with tofacitinib. These receptors all stem from a human donor with alopecia areata. Both conserved end residues are part of each CDR3. D genes are given only for firm matches. Size tells how often a clone was seen (once, few, many) or the class of an expanded clone, and some rows leave it out.

TRBJ2-3 NA NA TRBV5-6 TGTGCCAGCAGCTTGGATGGACAGCCTACGCAGTATTTT CASSLDGQPTQYF
TRBJ2-3 NA NA TRBV5-1 TGCGCCAGCAGCTTGGCACTCTCGGATACGCAGTATTTT CASSLALSDTQYF
TRBJ2-2 NA NA TRBV10-3 TGTGCCATCGGGGTCCCGGCTACGAACACCGGGGAGCTGTTTTTT CAIGVPATNTGELFF
TRBJ1-3 NA NA TRBV30 TGTGCCTGGAAAAGAGCTGGAAACACCATATATTTT CAWKRAGNTIYF
TRBJ1-2 NA NA TRBV29-1 TGCAGCGTTGAACAAAACAGGGAATACTATGGCTACACCTTC CSVEQNREYYGYTF
TRBJ1-6 NA NA TRBV9 TGTGCCAGCAGCGTAGATCACAACGGTTCACCCCTCCACTTT CASSVDHNGSPLHF
TRBJ2-2 TRBD1 NA TRBV6-5 TGTGCCAGCAGTTGGTGGACAGGGACCGGGGAGCTGTTTTTT CASSWWTGTGELFF
TRBJ1-3 NA NA TRBV30 TGTGCCTGGAGTCCCCAGGGCGGGGACACCATATATTTT CAWSPQGGDTIYF
TRBJ1-1 NA NA TRBV7-3 TGTGCCAGCAGCTTAGGGGCAGGGCTGGAGGCTTTCTTT CASSLGAGLEAFF
TRBJ1-5 NA few TRBV15 TGTGCCACCAGCAGAGATAGGGGACTGGGGCAGCCCCAGCATTTT CATSRDRGLGQPQHF
TRBJ1-1 TRBD1 NA TRBV5-1 TGCGCCAGCAGCCCGGTACCGGACAGGGTCTCTGAAGCTTTCTTT CASSPVPDRVSEAFF
TRBJ2-2 NA few TRBV7-2 TGTGCCAGCAGCCCGCAGGGGGAGGGCGGGGAGCTGTTTTTT CASSPQGEGGELFF
TRBJ2-7 NA few TRBV23-1 TGCGCCAGCAGGCCGACCGCGCAGTACTTC CASRPTAQYF
TRBJ2-2 TRBD2 NA TRBV4-3 TGCGCCAGCAGCCAAGTGGGAGGGTCCGGGGAGCTGTTTTTT CASSQVGGSGELFF
TRBJ2-7 NA few TRBV6-5 TGTGCCAGCAGTTACGCGGCAGGGCTATACGAGCAGTACTTC CASSYAAGLYEQYF
TRBJ1-5 NA NA TRBV6-7 TGTGCCAGCAGTTACTCGAAAAGGATCAGGCAGAATCAGCCCCAGCATTTT CASSYSKRIRQNQPQHF
TRBJ1-3 NA NA TRBV13 TGTGCCAGCACAGACGGTGGAAGTTCTGGAAACACCATATATTTT CASTDGGSSGNTIYF
TRBJ2-1 NA NA TRBV27 TGTGCCAGCAGTTTAGTCTCGGCACATGGCTCCTACAATGAGCAGTTCTTC CASSLVSAHGSYNEQFF
TRBJ1-6 NA few TRBV5-1 TGCGCCAGCAGCACCGACAGGAATTCACCCCTCCACTTT CASSTDRNSPLHF
TRBJ2-7 NA NA TRBV9 TGTGCCAGCAGCGTCGGAGGGGAACCCTACGAGCAGTACTTC CASSVGGEPYEQYF
TRBJ1-1 NA once TRBV6-5 TGTGCCAGCAGGTTCAGGGAGGGTAGGAACACTGAAGCTTTCTTT CASRFREGRNTEAFF
TRBJ2-7 NA once TRBV27 TGTGCCAGCAGTCCCCCAGGATTTTACGAGCAGTACTTC CASSPPGFYEQYF
TRBJ1-6 TRBD1 NA TRBV10-3 TGTGCCATCAGTGAGTCCCGGGACAGCTATAATTCACCCCTCCACTTT CAISESRDSYNSPLHF
TRBJ2-7 NA NA TRBV29-1 TGCAGCGTTGAAGATTTAACAGGGACGTCCGGCGAGCAGTACTTC CSVEDLTGTSGEQYF
TRBJ1-2 TRBD1 NA TRBV4-3 TGCGCCAGCAGCCCCCAGACAGGGAGGTCTAACTATGGCTACACCTTC CASSPQTGRSNYGYTF
TRBJ2-7 TRBD1 NA TRBV25-1 TGTGCCAGCAGTGCGGGACAGGGGTTCGAGCAGTACTTC CASSAGQGFEQYF
TRBJ2-7 NA NA TRBV29-1 TGCAGGGGGAGGCAGGGCGACTACGAGCAGTACTTC CRGRQGDYEQYF
TRBJ2-7 NA NA TRBV11-2 TGTGCCAGCAGCCATTCTCATACAGGGTTAGGCGAGCAGTACTTC CASSHSHTGLGEQYF
TRBJ1-1 TRBD1 few TRBV5-1 TGCGCCAGCAGCTTGGAAGGGGGCTTGACTGAAGCTTTCTTT CASSLEGGLTEAFF
TRBJ2-1 TRBD1 NA TRBV6-5 TGTGCCAGCAGTTTTGACAGGGGGAATGAGCAGTTCTTC CASSFDRGNEQFF
TRBJ1-5 TRBD1 few TRBV12-5 TGTGCTAGTGGCCATGGGACAGGGGTACAGCCCCAGCATTTT CASGHGTGVQPQHF
TRBJ1-1 NA once TRBV27 TGTGCCAGCAGTTTCGTGGGGGGGGGCACTGAAGCTTTCTTT CASSFVGGGTEAFF
TRBJ1-1 NA few TRBV19 TGTGCCAGTAGGTCCCGGGGAGGGCGTGCTGAAGCTTTCTTT CASRSRGGRAEAFF
TRBJ1-4 NA NA TRBV30 TGTGCCTGGAGTGTCGGGACTAATGAAAAACTGTTTTTT CAWSVGTNEKLFF
TRBJ2-7 NA NA TRBV19 TGTGCCAGTAGTATAGACATCTCCTACGAGCAGTACTTC CASSIDISYEQYF
TRBJ1-2 NA NA TRBV6-5 TGTGCCGCACAGGACCCGATCGTCTATGGCTACACCTTC CAAQDPIVYGYTF
TRBJ2-2 NA NA TRBV2 TGTGCCAGCAGTGAAGCGGAAAAGAACACCGGGGAGCTGTTTTTT CASSEAEKNTGELFF
TRBJ2-3 NA NA TRBV7-9 TGTGCCAGCAGCTCAAGGACAGACACTAGCAGACCCACAGATACGCAGTATTTT CASSSRTDTSRPTDTQYF
TRBJ2-2 TRBD2 once TRBV27 TGTGCCAGCAGTCACAGGGCTGTGGGACTAGCGGTCGGGGACACCGGGGAGCTGTTTTTT CASSHRAVGLAVGDTGELFF
TRBJ2-3 TRBD2 NA TRBV2 TGTGCCAGCACCCCGGGACTAGTTGATACGCAGTATTTT CASTPGLVDTQYF
TRBJ2-2 NA NA TRBV5-6 TGTGCCAGCAGCTTGCAGGAAAAGGGCGGCACCGGGGAGCTGTTTTTT CASSLQEKGGTGELFF
TRBJ2-2 TRBD1 NA TRBV7-6 TGTGCCAGCAGCGTACAGGGGACCGGGGAGCTGTTTTTT CASSVQGTGELFF
TRBJ2-4 NA NA TRBV29-1 TGCAGCGTGATCCGGGTCCGGGACAACATTCAGTACTTC CSVIRVRDNIQYF
TRBJ2-5 NA NA TRBV4-2 TGTGCCAGCAGCCAAGATTCGGAGACCCAGTACTTC CASSQDSETQYF
TRBJ2-7 NA few TRBV30 TGTGCCTGGAGTGTGGGGTCAGGAGCCTACGAGCAGTACTTC CAWSVGSGAYEQYF
TRBJ1-1 NA NA TRBV6-5 TGTGCCAGCAGTTCCGGGAGTGAAGCTTTCTTT CASSSGSEAFF
TRBJ1-1 TRBD1 NA TRBV30 TGTGCCTGGAGTGTCACAGGGGAGACTGAAGCTTTCTTT CAWSVTGETEAFF
TRBJ2-2 NA NA TRBV6-1 TGTGCCAGCAGTGTGCTGGGGAACACCGGGGAGCTGTTTTTT CASSVLGNTGELFF
TRBJ1-1 TRBD1 NA TRBV11-2 TGTGCCAGCAGCTTGAACCCTGAGACAGGGGACACTGAAGCTTTCTTT CASSLNPETGDTEAFF
TRBJ1-5 NA NA TRBV27 TGTGCCAGCGCCGCCCAGGATTGGGGTCAGCCCCAGCATTTT CASAAQDWGQPQHF
TRBJ2-1 TRBD1 NA TRBV5-6 TGTGCCAGCAGCCCCGGACAGGGGGCGTACAATGAGCAGTTCTTC CASSPGQGAYNEQFF
TRBJ2-5 TRBD1 NA TRBV7-9 TGTGCCAGCAGCTTAGAACAGGGGATGGCAGAGACCCAGTACTTC CASSLEQGMAETQYF
TRBJ1-5 NA NA TRBV19 TGTGCCAGTAGTATCCGCGGCGAAGAGAACAATCAGCCCCAGCATTTT CASSIRGEENNQPQHF
TRBJ2-3 NA few TRBV4-1 TGCGCCAGCAGCCTTGGACCTGGCACAGATACGCAGTATTTT CASSLGPGTDTQYF
TRBJ2-1 TRBD1 NA TRBV13 TGTGCCAGCAGTACAGGGGGCTGGTTGAATGAGCAGTTCTTC CASSTGGWLNEQFF
TRBJ2-3 NA NA TRBV7-9 TGTGCCAGCAGCTTCATCCCGGGGGATGAGGATACGCAGTATTTT CASSFIPGDEDTQYF
TRBJ1-4 NA NA TRBV7-9 TGTGCCAGCAGCGGGCAGGAGAATGAAAAACTGTTTTTT CASSGQENEKLFF
TRBJ2-7 NA NA TRBV15 TGTGCCACCAGCAGAGATGGAACCTACGAGCAGTACTTC CATSRDGTYEQYF
TRBJ1-2 NA NA TRBV2 TGTGCCAGCAGTGAAGATATGGGGACAAGCTATGGCTACACCTTC CASSEDMGTSYGYTF